The rows below give T cell receptor beta chains drawn from one sample of a study of T cell responses to AZD1222 COVID-19 vaccine. The data were produced by immunoSEQ multiplex PCR, yet TCRdb's version contains in-frame clones alone and is incomplete. The data contain over 120,000 clones, roughly 92% of them singletons. Sequencing used peripheral blood, obtained on day 0 of AZD1222 vaccination. All receptors come from an adult in good health. The CDR3 runs from the conserved cysteine through the conserved F or W. D genes are given only for firm matches. Part of the rows lack a size; the others show once, few, many or a class for expanded clones.

CDR3aa: CASSEFGSSGGTYNEQFF
CDR3nt: TGCGCCAGCAGTGAGTTCGGGAGTAGCGGGGGGACATACAATGAGCAGTTCTTC
abundance: .
len: 18
d_gene: TRBD2
v_gene: TRBV10-1
j_gene: TRBJ2-1

CDR3aa: CASSSGDPRVTDTQYF
CDR3nt: TGCGCCAGCAGCTCAGGGGACCCCAGGGTCACAGATACGCAGTATTTT
abundance: .
len: 16
d_gene: .
v_gene: TRBV5-1
j_gene: TRBJ2-3

CDR3aa: CASTLRASDEQYF
CDR3nt: TGTGCCAGCACCCTACGGGCTAGCGACGAGCAGTACTTC
abundance: .
len: 13
d_gene: .
v_gene: TRBV2
j_gene: TRBJ2-7

CDR3aa: CATSDRGRVRDTQYF
CDR3nt: TGTGCCACCAGTGACCGAGGTCGGGTTCGGGATACGCAGTATTTT
abundance: .
len: 15
d_gene: .
v_gene: TRBV24-1
j_gene: TRBJ2-3

CDR3aa: CASSVRGAGNQPQHF
CDR3nt: TGTGCCAGCAGTGTTCGGGGGGCTGGCAATCAGCCCCAGCATTTT
abundance: .
len: 15
d_gene: .
v_gene: TRBV28
j_gene: TRBJ1-5

CDR3aa: CASSLVGAGVFGELFF
CDR3nt: TGTGCCAGCAGCTTAGTTGGGGCGGGAGTGTTCGGGGAGCTGTTTTTT
abundance: .
len: 16
d_gene: TRBD2
v_gene: TRBV7-8
j_gene: TRBJ2-2

CDR3aa: CASSWLGRGNEQFF
CDR3nt: TGTGCCAGCAGCTGGTTAGGGCGGGGCAATGAGCAGTTCTTC
abundance: .
len: 14
d_gene: .
v_gene: TRBV13
j_gene: TRBJ2-1

CDR3aa: CASSPSGQDYEQYF
CDR3nt: TGTGCCAGCTCACCCTCCGGGCAGGACTACGAGCAGTACTTC
abundance: .
len: 14
d_gene: .
v_gene: TRBV18
j_gene: TRBJ2-7

CDR3aa: CASSPDSLVAFF
CDR3nt: TGTGCCAGCAGTCCGGACAGCTTGGTAGCTTTCTTT
abundance: few
len: 12
d_gene: .
v_gene: TRBV6-2/TRBV6-3
j_gene: TRBJ1-1

CDR3aa: CAVTSYNEQFF
CDR3nt: TGTGCCGTAACTAGCTACAATGAGCAGTTCTTC
abundance: .
len: 11
d_gene: .
v_gene: TRBV2
j_gene: TRBJ2-1

CDR3aa: CASSIAGSNTEAFF
CDR3nt: TGTGCCAGCAGCATTGCAGGGAGTAACACTGAAGCTTTCTTT
abundance: .
len: 14
d_gene: .
v_gene: TRBV7-2
j_gene: TRBJ1-1

CDR3aa: CASSVGNSPLHF
CDR3nt: TGTGCCAGCAGCGTCGGAAATTCACCCCTCCACTTT
abundance: .
len: 12
d_gene: .
v_gene: TRBV6-5
j_gene: TRBJ1-6

CDR3aa: CASIGGIKYNEQFF
CDR3nt: TGTGCCAGCATCGGCGGGATAAAATACAATGAGCAGTTCTTC
abundance: .
len: 14
d_gene: .
v_gene: TRBV5-8
j_gene: TRBJ2-1

CDR3aa: CASSLMAGGIGELFF
CDR3nt: TGTGCCAGCAGCTTGATGGCGGGAGGGATCGGGGAGCTGTTTTTT
abundance: .
len: 15
d_gene: TRBD2
v_gene: TRBV11-3
j_gene: TRBJ2-2

CDR3aa: CASSPRNAYEQYF
CDR3nt: TGTGCCAGCAGTCCCCGGAATGCCTACGAGCAGTACTTC
abundance: .
len: 13
d_gene: .
v_gene: TRBV28
j_gene: TRBJ2-7

CDR3aa: CSASDRGHGYTF
CDR3nt: TGCAGTGCCAGTGACAGGGGGCATGGCTACACCTTC
abundance: .
len: 12
d_gene: TRBD1
v_gene: TRBV20-1
j_gene: TRBJ1-2

CDR3aa: CASSVLRRDTGELFF
CDR3nt: TGTGCCAGTAGCGTTCTGCGACGGGACACCGGGGAGCTGTTTTTT
abundance: .
len: 15
d_gene: .
v_gene: TRBV19
j_gene: TRBJ2-2